The subject of this entry is one T cell receptor (beta chain). This specimen comes from a study of blood T cell repertoires in COVID-19. In the study overall: Collection of acute and convalescent COVID-19 samples took place in the United States, Italy and Spain. The cDNA or gDNA used as material had been derived from T cells, B-cell-depleted T cells, or PBMCs.

Original processing methods: Scientists estimated how many nucleated cells there were by amplifying reference gene primers. Clones were read by immunoSEQ multiplex PCR, and TCRdb kept only the in-frame ones, dropping some. D and trimming were read from the DNA, whereas the V and J calls and clone size are those reported in that table. The profile covers roughly 500,000 clones, with 89% appearing a single time and about 1% taken by the ten largest. Germline-derived CDR1 and CDR2 are MNHNY and SVGAGI (reference sequence). The CDR3 loop spans 16 amino acids. J lost 6 bases, V lost 5 bases, and 8 bases had no gene match. Patients of the Seattle cohort, enrolled during active infection, were followed longitudinally.

The sequence was obtained from a man aged 18 to 29 with COVID-19, enrolled during active disease. The chain uses TRBV6-6 and TRBJ1-6, with 9 bases that match TRBD1. The sequencing sample was made of peripheral blood. The CDR3 sequence: CASSTPGQGINSPLHF. CDR3 bases: TGTGCCAGCAGTACACCGGGACAGGGAATTAATTCACCCCTCCACTTT.